Listed below are T cell receptor beta chains from one sample, sequenced in a study of OX40 agonist ivuxolimab in advanced cancers. The protocol was immunoSEQ multiplex PCR, while the TCRdb copy is restricted to in-frame clones and leaves out a portion. Of over 55,000 clones in the sample, around 84% were seen once. The source was CD4+ or CD8+ T cells sorted from blood, collected in a trial of the OX40 agonist ivuxolimab. The source of these receptors is an adult with an advanced solid tumor such as melanoma, head and neck, liver or kidney cancer. Both conserved end residues are part of each CDR3. Each record gives: CDR3 DNA, CDR3 protein, clone size, V gene, CDR3 length, D gene, J gene. The D gene is left open where the match is weak. Expanded clones get a size class; other rows say once, few or many, or leave the size out.

TGTGCCAGCAGCCAAGATACGGAGGGGGCTAGCGGGAGAACGTCCTACGAGCAGTACTTC CASSQDTEGASGRTSYEQYF - TRBV4-2 20 TRBD2 TRBJ2-7
TGTGCCAGCACTGTCCAGGGCCAGACCTACGAGCAGTACTTC CASTVQGQTYEQYF - TRBV6-1 14 - TRBJ2-7
TGTGCCAGCAGTATGACAGAGCTATTTCTTTATGGGGCCAACGTCCTGACTTTC CASSMTELFLYGANVLTF - TRBV2 18 - TRBJ2-6
TGTGCCAGCAGCCTTACCGGGACAGGGGGTCAGTCGGGAAACACCATATATTTT CASSLTGTGGQSGNTIYF - TRBV28 18 TRBD1 TRBJ1-3
TGTGCCAGCAGTTCTCCGGGACTAGCGGGAGTGGGAGAGCAGTTCTTC CASSSPGLAGVGEQFF - TRBV6-6 16 TRBD2 TRBJ2-1
TGCGCCAGCAGGGCGCAACCGTCGGGGGAGACCCAGTACTTC CASRAQPSGETQYF - TRBV5-1 14 - TRBJ2-5
TGTGCCAGCAGCTCACTAGCGGCCCCAGATACGCAGTATTTT CASSSLAAPDTQYF once TRBV7-9 14 TRBD2 TRBJ2-3
TGTGCCAGCAGTTTACGGCTAGCGGAACCCCCGCGTCAAGAGACCCAGTACTTC CASSLRLAEPPRQETQYF once TRBV28 18 TRBD2 TRBJ2-5
TGTGCCAGTAGTCTCCGGCCTAGCGGGAGTTTCGCCAAAAACATTCAGTACTTC CASSLRPSGSFAKNIQYF - TRBV19 18 TRBD2 TRBJ2-4
TGTGCCAGCAGCCAGGACGCAAATGAAAAACTGTTTTTT CASSQDANEKLFF - TRBV7-9 13 - TRBJ1-4
TGTGCCAGCAGCTTAGATCAGACGAAGTCCGGGGAGCTGTTTTTT CASSLDQTKSGELFF - TRBV11-2 15 - TRBJ2-2
TGCGCCAGCAGCTTCGGGCCCCAAGAGACCCAGTACTTC CASSFGPQETQYF - TRBV5-1 13 - TRBJ2-5
TGTGCCAGCAGGAGGGGCAGGGAAGGTTCACCCCTCCACTTT CASRRGREGSPLHF - TRBV4-2 14 - TRBJ1-6
TGCGCCAGCAGCTTCGAGACAGGGTTGAGGGAGACTGAAGCTTTCTTT CASSFETGLRETEAFF - TRBV5-1 16 TRBD1 TRBJ1-1
TGTGCCAGCAGCGGGGGTCGGGAGTCTTACAATGAGCAGTTCTTC CASSGGRESYNEQFF - TRBV9 15 - TRBJ2-1
TGTGCCAGCAGCGTAGCTGACAGTGAAGCTTTCTTT CASSVADSEAFF - TRBV9 12 - TRBJ1-1
TGTGCCAGTAGGGGGGACATATTCTATGGCTACACCTTC CASRGDIFYGYTF - TRBV19 13 - TRBJ1-2
TGTGCCAGCCAGGGTAGGGATTGGGTGGAGACCCAGTACTTC CASQGRDWVETQYF - TRBV28 14 - TRBJ2-5
TGTGCCAGCACGGGCAGGTCCTACGAGCAGTACTTC CASTGRSYEQYF - TRBV6-5 12 - TRBJ2-7
TGTGCCAGCAGTTTCACGGACAGGGGTTACTATGGCTACACCTTC CASSFTDRGYYGYTF - TRBV28 15 TRBD1 TRBJ1-2
TGTGCCAGCAGTCACCCCCGGGGGGCCGGCTATGGCTACACCTTC CASSHPRGAGYGYTF - TRBV28 15 - TRBJ1-2
TGTGCCACCAGCAGAGGTCGCGGCCGGGAGGCAGATACGCAGTATTTT CATSRGRGREADTQYF - TRBV15 16 TRBD2 TRBJ2-3
TGTGCCAGCAGCGTAGCCGGGGCGCAGGTGCAGTTCTTC CASSVAGAQVQFF - TRBV9 13 - TRBJ2-1
TGTGCCAGCAGCTTCGTCCAGTCCTACGAGCAGTACTTC CASSFVQSYEQYF - TRBV5-5 13 - TRBJ2-7
TGTGCCACCAGCAGAGAAATACGGACGGACCCTTTTGGCCAGCCCCAGCATTTT CATSREIRTDPFGQPQHF medium-sized TRBV15 18 - TRBJ1-5
TGCGCCAGCAGCCATACAGGGGCTGGAAACACCATATATTTT CASSHTGAGNTIYF - TRBV4-1 14 TRBD1 TRBJ1-3
TGTGCCAGCAGCGAGCGGACTAGCGATGAGCAGTACTTC CASSERTSDEQYF once TRBV9 13 TRBD2 TRBJ2-7
TGTGCCAGCAGCTTGGGGACAGGGGATGAGCAGTTCTTC CASSLGTGDEQFF once TRBV5-5 13 TRBD1 TRBJ2-1
TGTGCCATCAGTGAGTCGGAGGGTCAGGGGACCCAGTACTTC CAISESEGQGTQYF - TRBV10-3 14 - TRBJ2-5
TGTGCCAGCTCACTAACCGGGACTCCGAACACCGGGGAGCTGTTTTTT CASSLTGTPNTGELFF - TRBV18 16 - TRBJ2-2
TGTGCCAGTAGTATAGGTCGCGGGAGGGTCATAGATACGCAGTATTTT CASSIGRGRVIDTQYF - TRBV19 16 TRBD2 TRBJ2-3
TGCGCCAGCAGTCGACTAGCGGGAAACGGAAACAATGAGCAGTTCTTC CASSRLAGNGNNEQFF - TRBV5-1 16 TRBD2 TRBJ2-1
TGTGCCAGCAGCTTTGGGATTTCGTATGGCTACACCTTC CASSFGISYGYTF - TRBV5-4 13 - TRBJ1-2
TGTGCTAGCAGCAGACAGCCCACAGATACGCAGTATTTT CASSRQPTDTQYF - TRBV7-7 13 - TRBJ2-3
TGCGCCAGCAGGCGGACTAGCGGGACAGATACGCAGTATTTT CASRRTSGTDTQYF - TRBV5-1 14 TRBD2 TRBJ2-3
TGCGCCAGCAGCCAAGACCGGTTCAAAGACTATGGCTACACCTTC CASSQDRFKDYGYTF few TRBV4-1 15 - TRBJ1-2
TGTGCCAGCAGCTTCGCTAGCGGGATCTCCTACGAGCAGTACTTC CASSFASGISYEQYF - TRBV5-4 15 TRBD2 TRBJ2-7
TGTGCCAGCGAGGGGCGAAGGACAGGGGAAAAAGAGACCCAGTACTTC CASEGRRTGEKETQYF - TRBV2 16 TRBD1 TRBJ2-5
TGTGCCAGCAGCTTGGGGGGACTAGCGGGAGTGTACGAGCAGTACTTC CASSLGGLAGVYEQYF - TRBV5-4 16 TRBD2 TRBJ2-7
TGTGCCAGCAGCTTGAGGTCCGGGACAGGGAGATTGAACACTGAAGCTTTCTTT CASSLRSGTGRLNTEAFF - TRBV7-2 18 TRBD1 TRBJ1-1
TGTGCCAGCAGTGGAAACAGTGACACTGAAGCTTTCTTT CASSGNSDTEAFF - TRBV6-5 13 - TRBJ1-1
TGTGCCAGCAGCTCCTCTATTAACCGCAATCAGCCCCAGCATTTT CASSSSINRNQPQHF - TRBV7-2 15 - TRBJ1-5
TGTGCCAGCAGTTTGGCGGCTAGAACTGAAGCTTTCTTT CASSLAARTEAFF - TRBV27 13 - TRBJ1-1
TGTGCCACCCGGGGGGTAACTAATGAAAAACTGTTTTTT CATRGVTNEKLFF - TRBV28 13 - TRBJ1-4
TGTGCCAGCAGTGAGCCGACAGGGCGGAATCAGCCCCAGCATTTT CASSEPTGRNQPQHF - TRBV25-1 15 TRBD1 TRBJ1-5
TGTGCCAGCAGTGTTTTTAGTCAGGGGGAGACCCAGTACTTC CASSVFSQGETQYF - TRBV2 14 - TRBJ2-5
TGTGCCAGTAGTATGTCCGTCGGGAATAATGAAAAACTGTTTTTT CASSMSVGNNEKLFF - TRBV19 15 - TRBJ1-4
TGTGCCAGCAGCTTAGCAGTACTGGGCGATACGCAGTATTTT CASSLAVLGDTQYF - TRBV11-2 14 - TRBJ2-3
TGTGCCAGCAGCTTAGCGCAGAGGAACACCGGGGAGCTGTTTTTT CASSLAQRNTGELFF - TRBV7-2 15 - TRBJ2-2
TGTGCCAGCAGCGCAACCGCGCGGGAGCAGTACTTC CASSATAREQYF - TRBV6-6 12 - TRBJ2-7
TGTGCCAGCAGGCAAGTTGACCGAGAGACCCAGTACTTC CASRQVDRETQYF - TRBV28 13 - TRBJ2-5
TGTGCCAGCACCCTCCTAGCGGACAAGGTTGGGTATTTT CASTLLADKVGYF - TRBV6-6 13 TRBD2 TRBJ2-3
TGTGCTAGCAGCTCCGGACCCCAACCAACGGAGACCCAGTACTTC CASSSGPQPTETQYF - TRBV7-7 15 - TRBJ2-5
TGCGCCAGCAGCGTCGGGACAGGGGAAACCGGGGAGCTGTTTTTT CASSVGTGETGELFF once TRBV5-1 15 TRBD1 TRBJ2-2
TGTGCCAGCAGCCCCGGACAGGTGGGGTGGACGCTGTTTTTT CASSPGQVGWTLFF - TRBV7-2 14 TRBD1 TRBJ2-2